The rows below give T cell receptor beta chains drawn from one sample of a study of cytomegalovirus exposure and HLA in healthy donors. The data were produced by immunoSEQ multiplex PCR, yet TCRdb's version contains in-frame clones alone and is incomplete. Of about 140,000 clones in the sample, roughly 80% were seen once. Specimen: PBMCs. Receptors were obtained from a middle-aged woman in good health and CMV-seronegative. Both conserved end residues are part of each CDR3. The D gene is left open where the match is weak. Part of the rows lack a size; the others show once, few, many or a class for expanded clones.

V: TRBV11-3
J: TRBJ1-4
D: NA
size: NA
length: 15
DNA: TGTGCCAGCAGTGGAATCGTGGGGAGGAATGAAAAACTGTTTTTT
CDR3: CASSGIVGRNEKLFF

V: TRBV2
J: TRBJ2-3
D: TRBD1
size: NA
length: 15
DNA: TGTGCCAGCAGTCCCCGGGACAGGGTAACAGATACGCAGTATTTT
CDR3: CASSPRDRVTDTQYF

V: TRBV6-5
J: TRBJ1-2
D: NA
size: NA
length: 13
DNA: TGTGCCAGCAGTTCGTGGGGGCCGGATGGCTACACCTTC
CDR3: CASSSWGPDGYTF

V: TRBV6-6
J: TRBJ2-1
D: TRBD2
size: once
length: 15
DNA: TGTGCCAGCAGTTGGGCTAGCGGGGGAAAGAATGAGCAGTTCTTC
CDR3: CASSWASGGKNEQFF

V: TRBV5-4
J: TRBJ1-1
D: NA
size: NA
length: 16
DNA: TGTGCCAGCAGCTTCCTTAGAGGAGGGTCAGGAACTGAAGCTTTCTTT
CDR3: CASSFLRGGSGTEAFF

V: TRBV9
J: TRBJ2-7
D: TRBD1
size: NA
length: 14
DNA: TGTGCCAGCTACGGACAGGGGTGCATTTACGAGCAGTACTTC
CDR3: CASYGQGCIYEQYF

V: TRBV4-3
J: TRBJ2-4
D: TRBD2
size: NA
length: 21
DNA: TGCGCCAGCAGCCAAGGGCTAGGAGGACTAGCGGGAGTCCCCCGGGGAAACATTCAGTACTTC
CDR3: CASSQGLGGLAGVPRGNIQYF

V: TRBV5-1
J: TRBJ2-2
D: TRBD1
size: NA
length: 16
DNA: TGCGCCAGCAGCCCCGGGACAGGGGGCGGGACCGGGGAGCTGTTTTTT
CDR3: CASSPGTGGGTGELFF

V: TRBV11-2
J: TRBJ1-1
D: NA
size: NA
length: 15
DNA: TGTGCCAGCAGCGAAGGAGAGGACATGAACACTGAAGCTTTCTTT
CDR3: CASSEGEDMNTEAFF

V: TRBV19
J: TRBJ2-3
D: NA
size: NA
length: 15
DNA: TGTGCCAGTAGTCTAGGGTTCGAGGGCACAGATACGCAGTATTTT
CDR3: CASSLGFEGTDTQYF

V: TRBV21-1
J: TRBJ1-6
D: NA
size: NA
length: 16
DNA: TGTGCCAGCAGCATCTCGACAGGACCGATTAATTCACCCCTCCACTTT
CDR3: CASSISTGPINSPLHF

V: TRBV5-1
J: TRBJ2-7
D: TRBD2
size: NA
length: 15
DNA: TGCGCCAGCAGCTTGGGCGGGACTAACTCCTACGAGCAGTACTTC
CDR3: CASSLGGTNSYEQYF

V: TRBV5-4
J: TRBJ2-3
D: NA
size: few
length: 13
DNA: TGTGCCAGCAGCTTGGTCGGGGCAGATACGCAGTATTTT
CDR3: CASSLVGADTQYF

V: TRBV7-8
J: TRBJ1-5
D: TRBD1
size: NA
length: 15
DNA: TGTGCCAGCAGCTTACCTTGGACAGGGCATCAGCCCCAGCATTTT
CDR3: CASSLPWTGHQPQHF

V: TRBV7-9
J: TRBJ2-7
D: NA
size: NA
length: 16
DNA: TGTGCCAGCAGCTCCGCGGGGACTACCCCCAGGGGCGAGCAGTACTTC
CDR3: CASSSAGTTPRGEQYF

V: TRBV11-2
J: TRBJ1-1
D: NA
size: once
length: 17
DNA: TGTGCCAGCATTAAAATCCCTCACCCTAGCCCATCGGAGTTAGCTTTCTTT
CDR3: CASIKIPHPSPSELAFF

V: TRBV4-3
J: TRBJ2-1
D: NA
size: NA
length: 14
DNA: TGCGCCAGCAGCCAAACCCAAACTAGCAATGAGCAGTTCTTC
CDR3: CASSQTQTSNEQFF

V: TRBV5-1
J: TRBJ1-1
D: NA
size: once
length: 14
DNA: TGCGCCAGCAGGCTCGGACAGCTGAACACTGAAGCTTTCTTT
CDR3: CASRLGQLNTEAFF

V: TRBV27
J: TRBJ1-1
D: TRBD1
size: NA
length: 14
DNA: TGTGCCAGCAGCCCCGGGACAGAGAACACTGAAGCTTTCTTT
CDR3: CASSPGTENTEAFF

V: TRBV28
J: TRBJ2-7
D: TRBD1
size: NA
length: 16
DNA: TGTGCCAGCAGGCCGGTGGGGGGACAGGCTGTAGCCGAGCAGTACTTC
CDR3: CASRPVGGQAVAEQYF

V: TRBV19
J: TRBJ2-1
D: NA
size: few
length: 14
DNA: TGTGCCAGTAGTGCTTCTAGAGGAAACAATGAGCAGTTCTTC
CDR3: CASSASRGNNEQFF

V: TRBV9
J: TRBJ2-7
D: NA
size: NA
length: 13
DNA: TGTGCCAGCAGCGTAGATGCAGGCTACGAGCAGTACTTC
CDR3: CASSVDAGYEQYF

V: TRBV28
J: TRBJ2-1
D: TRBD1
size: once
length: 16
DNA: TGTGCCAGCAGTTCTCCGGGACAGCCTTTTCGTCGAGAGCAGTTCTTC
CDR3: CASSSPGQPFRREQFF

V: TRBV27
J: TRBJ2-2
D: TRBD2
size: NA
length: 17
DNA: TGTGCCAGCACCATGACCCGGACTAGCGGGGGCACCGGGGAGCTGTTTTTT
CDR3: CASTMTRTSGGTGELFF

V: TRBV7-2
J: TRBJ2-5
D: TRBD2
size: once
length: 17
DNA: TGTGCCAGCAGCTCCCCCCGGGTGCTAGCGGGGCCGCAGACCCAGTACTTC
CDR3: CASSSPRVLAGPQTQYF

V: TRBV5-4
J: TRBJ1-2
D: NA
size: NA
length: 14
DNA: TGTGCCAGCAGTTTCGGACAGTTAAACTATGGCTACACCTTC
CDR3: CASSFGQLNYGYTF